One sample yielded the 17 T cell receptor beta chains listed below, sequenced in a study of cytomegalovirus exposure and HLA in healthy donors. The PCR used 60 Vbeta and 13 Jbeta primers. TCRdb's table, derived via immunoSEQ multiplex PCR, lists solely in-frame clones and lacks some. The repertoire has 150,000 to 200,000 clones, over 70% of them found once; the top ten carry over 13%. What was sequenced was PBMCs. The origin of the receptors is a woman in her thirties or forties in good health and CMV-seronegative.

The rearrangement joins TRBV11-3 to TRBJ1-6; 7 bases match TRBD1. The J segment lost 7 bases and the V segment lost 5 bases, leaving 5 bases of the junction unmatched. Germline V gene lookup returns CDR1 SGHNT and CDR2 YENEEA. This CDR3 region has 14 residues. The DNA of the CDR3 is TGTGCCAGCAGCGGGGGACAGAACAATTCACCCCTCCACTTT. It yields the protein CASSGGQNNSPLHF.

This clone was observed a single time. This rearrangement joins TRBV4-1 to TRBJ1-5; maybe TRBD1 (5 bases). Germline CDR1 reads MGHRA; CDR2 reads YSYEKL. Trimming removed 0 bases at V and 0 bases at J, with 18 bases between. The CDR3 runs 19 residues. In nucleotides, the CDR3 is TGCGCCAGCAGCCAAGATTATCTCACCGGGACTCTTAGCAATCAGCCCCAGCATTTT. As protein: CASSQDYLTGTLSNQPQHF.

This sequence joins TRBV27 and TRBJ1-1, with D hard to call. The CDR3 loop spans 14 amino acids. Germline V lookup: CDR1 MNHEY, CDR2 SMNVEV (reference sequence). V was pared by 0 bases and J by 1 base, with 6 bases between. The CDR3 region has the DNA TGTGCCAGCAGTTTATCTCGGGGGAACACTGAAGCTTTCTTT. Translation: CASSLSRGNTEAFF.

The rearrangement joins TRBV11-2 to TRBJ2-5, with D possibly TRBD1 on 5 matching bases. The V gene lost 5 bases and the J gene lost 0 bases, with 13 bases spanning the gap. CDR3 length equals 15 residues. Germline-derived CDR1 and CDR2 are SGHAT and FQNNGV. The CDR3 reads CASSPGNRNQETQYF. The CDR3 bases are TGTGCCAGCAGCCCAGGGAACAGGAACCAAGAGACCCAGTACTTC.

The chain recombines TRBV7-6 with TRBJ2-3, with 12 bases that match TRBD2. Per germline, CDR1 SGHVS and CDR2 FNYEAQ. The CDR3 is 14 residues long. With V trimmed by 1 base and J by 12 bases, 5 bases remained unmatched. CDR3 residues: CASSLELAGGRQYF. The DNA of the CDR3 is TGTGCCAGCAGCTTAGAACTAGCGGGGGGTCGACAGTATTTT.

This chain links TRBV5-8 with TRBJ2-2; 9 nucleotides match TRBD1. CDR1 SGHTS and CDR2 YDEGEE come from the germline V gene. Germline trimming cut 3 bases from V and 1 base from J; bases unmatched to any gene: 13. The CDR3 consists of 19 residues. This CDR3 reads CASSSWDRVWVQNTGELFF. The CDR3 bases are TGTGCCAGCAGCTCCTGGGACAGGGTTTGGGTCCAGAACACCGGGGAGCTGTTTTTT.

This chain links TRBV5-5 with TRBJ2-7; possibly TRBD2 for D (7 bases). V lost 2 bases and J 2 bases, leaving 11 bases between the germline ends. The V gene's germline CDR1 is SGHKS and CDR2 YYEKEE (reference sequence). This CDR3 is 14 amino acids long. For the CDR3, the DNA is TGTGCCAGCAGCTTCGGGGGGCGGACCTACGAGCAGTACTTC. Its protein product is CASSFGGRTYEQYF.

The chain links TRBV9 to TRBJ2-5; 7 bases match TRBD1. V gave up 3 bases and J gave up 5 bases; unmatched junction bases: 7. Germline CDR1 SGDLS, CDR2 YYNGEE. This CDR3 is built from 14 residues. The CDR3 region has the DNA TGTGCCAGCAGCGAGAATACAGGGGCCGAGACCCAGTACTTC. Its protein product is CASSENTGAETQYF.

V gene TRBV6-5 combines with J gene TRBJ2-2, with D unresolved. In germline, CDR1 is MNHEY, CDR2 SVGAGI. CDR3 length: 13 amino acids. Trimming pared 4 bases from V and 1 base from J, leaving 4 bases between. The CDR3 here is CASSFGNTGELFF. The CDR3 nucleotides are TGTGCCAGCAGTTTCGGGAACACCGGGGAGCTGTTTTTT.

V and J are TRBV7-2 and TRBJ1-5; D possibly corresponds to TRBD1 (5 bases). The germline V gene has CDR1 SGHTA and CDR2 FQGNSA. The CDR3 runs 14 residues. The V end lost 4 bases, the J end lost 4 bases, and 11 bases lay between the germline ends. Here the CDR3 DNA reads TGTGCCAGCAGCTCACGGGGGGGGAATCAGCCCCAGCATTTT. Translated, it gives CASSSRGGNQPQHF.

This chain joins TRBV19 and TRBJ2-5, with 12 bases fitting TRBD2. Germline lookup yields CDR1 LNHDA and CDR2 SQIVND (reference sequence). The V gene end was trimmed by 4 bases and the J gene end by 1 base; junction bases not matched to a gene: 4. The CDR3 extends over 16 amino acids. CDR3 protein: CASSNQLAGGQETQYF. CDR3 sequence (DNA): TGTGCCAGTAGTAACCAACTAGCGGGGGGCCAAGAGACCCAGTACTTC. Full variable domain (rest looked up from reference TRBV19 and TRBJ2-5): DGGITQSPKYLFRKEGQNVTLSCEQNLNHDAMYWYRQDPGQGLRLIYYSQIVNDFQKGDIAEGYSVSREKKESFPLTVTSAQKNPTAFYLCASSNQLAGGQETQYFGPGTRLLVL.

V is TRBV6-1 and J is TRBJ1-2; 7 positions match TRBD1. Germline lookup yields CDR1 MNHNS and CDR2 SASEGT. This CDR3 has 15 residues. The ends lost 4 bases at V and 4 bases at J; junction bases unmatched: 9. The CDR3 coding sequence is TGTGCCAGCAGTGTTCGACAGGGTGGCGGCTATGGCTACACCTTC. Amino acids: CASSVRQGGGYGYTF.

The rearrangement joins TRBV18 to TRBJ2-4; no clear D gene. Germline lookup yields CDR1 KGHSH and CDR2 LQKENI. The CDR3 has 13 residues. V was clipped by 6 bases and J by 8 bases, with 14 bases between them. CDR3 in amino acids: CASSSTVLDIQYF. The CDR3 DNA follows: TGTGCCAGCTCGTCGACGGTCCTAGACATTCAGTACTTC.

The V gene is TRBV7-9, the J gene TRBJ1-1, with D possibly being TRBD1 (5 bases). Trimming took 1 base from V and 11 from J, leaving 14 bases between them. The CDR3 contains 13 residues. In germline, CDR1 is SEHNR, CDR2 FQNEAQ (reference sequence). The CDR3 spells CASSLGAAGRAFF. The CDR3 DNA reads TGTGCCAGCAGCTTAGGTGCGGCAGGGCGGGCTTTCTTT. Filled out from reference TRBV7-9 and TRBJ1-1, the complete variable domain reads DTGVSQNPRHKITKRGQNVTFRCDPISEHNRLYWYRQTLGQGPEFLTYFQNEAQLEKSRLLSDRFSAERPKGSFSTLEIQRTEQGDSAMYLCASSLGAAGRAFFGQGTRLTVV.

This rearrangement joins TRBV28 to TRBJ2-7; 11 bases align to TRBD2. Germline loops: CDR1 MDHEN, CDR2 SYDVKM. V shed 5 bases and J 0 bases; nucleotides not matched to a gene: 3. The length of the CDR3 is 15 residues. CDR3 nucleotide sequence: TGTGCCAGCAGTCTAGCGGGAGGCACCTCCTACGAGCAGTACTTC. Amino acids: CASSLAGGTSYEQYF.

On this clone: Relative to the germline gene, one junction end is altered; a read error may explain this. The V gene is TRBV11-2, the J gene TRBJ2-6; a weak D match, TRBD1 (5 bases). Germline V gives CDR1 SGHAT, CDR2 FQNNGV. The CDR3 is 15 amino acids. The chain's CDR3 is CASSSIFSGANGLTF. The CDR3 DNA is TGTGCCAGCAGCTCCATCTTCTCTGGGGCCAACGGCCTGACTTTC.

The V call is TRBV4-2, the J call TRBJ2-5, with D maybe TRBD1 (6 bases). With the DNA end fitting TRBJ2-7 better, the J assignment may be wrong. Germline CDR1 LGHNA, CDR2 YNFKEQ. There are 15 residues in the CDR3. CDR3 residues: CASSFYRDNSYEQYF. CDR3 DNA: TGTGCCAGCAGTTTTTACCGGGACAACTCCTACGAGCAGTACTTC.